These T cell receptor beta chains were read from a single sample in a study of T cell responses to AZD1222 COVID-19 vaccine. Sequencing was performed with immunoSEQ multiplex PCR; in TCRdb, only in-frame clones are kept and a portion is missing. The table records about 120,000 clones, 70% to 90% of them present only once. Sequenced here: peripheral blood, sampled on day 0 of MenACWY control vaccination. The receptors come from an adult in good health. The CDR3 runs from the conserved cysteine through the conserved F or W. A D gene is named only where the DNA matches it firmly. A clone size is listed for some rows: how often the clone was seen (once, few, many), or a class if it is expanded.

V gene	J gene	clone size	CDR3 length	D gene	CDR3 protein	CDR3 DNA
TRBV5-6	TRBJ2-5	.	16	.	CASSLVLARNFETQYF	TGTGCCAGCAGCTTGGTTCTAGCGAGGAATTTTGAGACCCAGTACTTC
TRBV7-2	TRBJ2-5	.	16	.	CASSLKTSSGQETQYF	TGTGCCAGCAGCTTGAAGACTAGTTCGGGGCAAGAGACCCAGTACTTC
TRBV28	TRBJ1-5	.	15	TRBD1	CASSWTGEGNQPQHF	TGTGCCAGCAGTTGGACAGGGGAGGGCAATCAGCCCCAGCATTTT
TRBV5-1	TRBJ1-6	.	17	.	CASSLSRGMGMNSPLHF	TGCGCCAGCAGCTTGAGTAGGGGAATGGGGATGAATTCACCCCTCCACTTT
TRBV19	TRBJ1-2	.	15	TRBD1	CASSSGQAREYGYTF	TGTGCCAGTAGTTCCGGACAGGCTAGGGAATATGGCTACACCTTC
TRBV25-1	TRBJ2-7	.	11	.	CASRRLYEQYF	TGTGCCAGCCGGAGGCTCTACGAGCAGTACTTC
TRBV27	TRBJ2-7	.	13	.	CASSLGPYYEQYF	TGTGCCAGCAGTCTAGGTCCTTACTACGAGCAGTACTTC
TRBV3-1/TRBV3-2	TRBJ2-5	.	16	TRBD2	CASSQESRLARETQYF	TGTGCCAGCAGCCAAGAGAGTAGACTAGCACGGGAGACCCAGTACTTC
TRBV27	TRBJ2-5	few	12	.	CASSGAEETQYF	TGTGCCAGCAGTGGGGCGGAGGAGACCCAGTACTTC
TRBV6-5	TRBJ1-1	.	13	.	CASSIVAGTEAFF	TGTGCCAGTTCAATCGTCGCGGGGACTGAAGCTTTCTTT
TRBV6-5	TRBJ2-7	.	13	TRBD1	CASGFRRQGEQYF	TGTGCCAGCGGATTCCGGCGACAGGGGGAGCAGTACTTC
TRBV19	TRBJ1-5	.	18	.	CASSNPPRGGTSNQPQHF	TGTGCCAGTAGTAACCCCCCCCGGGGCGGGACGAGCAATCAGCCCCAGCATTTT
TRBV11-2	TRBJ2-7	few	15	TRBD2	CASSLGTSGVFEQYF	TGTGCCAGCAGCCTCGGGACTAGCGGGGTCTTCGAGCAGTACTTC
TRBV11-1	TRBJ1-1	few	13	.	CASSANRNTEAFF	TGTGCCAGCAGCGCGAACCGGAACACTGAAGCTTTCTTT
TRBV18	TRBJ1-6	.	16	.	CASSSRGGAGNSPLHF	TGTGCCAGCTCGTCTCGGGGGGGCGCGGGGAATTCACCCCTCCACTTT
TRBV27	TRBJ1-1	few	16	.	CASSLMAATMNTEAFF	TGTGCCAGCAGTTTAATGGCAGCTACTATGAACACTGAAGCTTTCTTT
TRBV19	TRBJ1-5	.	15	.	CASSRDLRQGQPQHF	TGTGCCAGTAGTAGGGACTTGCGGCAGGGCCAGCCCCAGCATTTT
TRBV7-2	TRBJ1-3	few	13	.	CASSLGSGNTIYF	TGTGCCAGCAGCTTAGGCTCTGGAAACACCATATATTTT
TRBV6-6	TRBJ1-5	.	13	.	CASSLDPNQPQHF	TGTGCCAGCAGCCTAGACCCCAATCAGCCCCAGCATTTT
TRBV12-3/TRBV12-4	TRBJ1-1	.	12	.	CASSFEGTEAFF	TGTGCCAGCAGTTTCGAGGGAACTGAAGCTTTCTTT
TRBV28	TRBJ1-6	.	18	TRBD1	CASSFGSPRTGFSSPLHF	TGTGCCAGCAGTTTTGGGTCCCCGCGGACAGGCTTTAGTTCACCCCTCCACTTT
TRBV28	TRBJ2-7	once	15	.	CASSLLRGSSYEQYF	TGTGCCAGCAGTCTCCTCAGAGGGAGCTCCTACGAGCAGTACTTC
TRBV7-6	TRBJ1-2	.	15	.	CASSQYRGQNYGYTF	TGTGCCAGCAGCCAATATAGGGGCCAGAACTATGGCTACACCTTC
TRBV6-2/TRBV6-3	TRBJ2-7	.	15	TRBD1	CASSSTGQARYEQYF	TGTGCCAGCAGTTCCACCGGACAGGCGAGATACGAGCAGTACTTC
TRBV19	TRBJ2-2	once	20	.	CASRKDSPSLVGLDTGELFF	TGTGCCAGTAGGAAGGACAGCCCGAGTCTTGTTGGCTTAGACACCGGGGAGCTGTTTTTT
TRBV7-2	TRBJ1-6	.	14	TRBD1	CASSLGVGGSPLHF	TGTGCCAGCAGCTTAGGGGTAGGGGGCTCACCCCTCCACTTT
TRBV5-6	TRBJ2-1	.	15	.	CASTEGPGSYNEQFF	TGTGCCAGTACCGAGGGTCCCGGCTCCTACAATGAGCAGTTCTTC
TRBV19	TRBJ1-1	.	14	TRBD1	CASSWDSGDTEAFF	TGTGCCAGTAGCTGGGACAGCGGCGACACTGAAGCTTTCTTT
TRBV3-1/TRBV3-2	TRBJ1-4	.	15	.	CASSQDRARNEKLFF	TGTGCCAGCAGCCAAGACCGGGCCCGTAATGAAAAACTGTTTTTT
TRBV11-2	TRBJ2-7	.	14	TRBD1	CASSKGQASYEQYF	TGTGCCAGCAGCAAGGGACAGGCCTCCTACGAGCAGTACTTC
TRBV5-6	TRBJ1-2	.	16	TRBD1	CASSLYRDRGDYGYTF	TGTGCCAGCAGCTTGTACCGGGACAGGGGAGACTATGGCTACACCTTC
TRBV2	TRBJ2-3	.	15	TRBD1	CASSADRGSTDTQYF	TGTGCCAGCAGCGCGGACAGGGGAAGCACAGATACGCAGTATTTT
TRBV19	TRBJ2-4	.	16	TRBD1	CASSIRQGRTKNIQYF	TGTGCCAGTAGTATCCGACAGGGGCGCACCAAAAACATTCAGTACTTC
TRBV9	TRBJ2-7	.	15	.	CASSPKGYGPYEQYF	TGTGCCAGCAGCCCAAAAGGGTATGGACCGTACGAGCAGTACTTC
TRBV10-3	TRBJ2-3	.	14	.	CAIRPDFDADTQYF	TGTGCCATCAGACCGGATTTCGACGCAGATACGCAGTATTTT
TRBV27	TRBJ2-2	.	19	TRBD2	CASSPNQIAGGTNTGELFF	TGTGCCAGCAGCCCTAACCAGATAGCGGGGGGGACTAACACCGGGGAGCTGTTTTTT
TRBV9	TRBJ1-6	few	15	TRBD1	CASSPGQGIFSPLHF	TGTGCCAGCAGCCCAGGACAGGGAATCTTTTCACCCCTCCACTTT
TRBV28	TRBJ1-2	.	14	.	CASRVDSDNYGYTF	TGTGCCAGCAGGGTGGACAGCGATAACTATGGCTACACCTTC
TRBV4-1	TRBJ1-2	.	12	.	CASSQGTLGYTF	TGCGCCAGCAGCCAAGGGACTTTAGGCTACACCTTC
TRBV5-1	TRBJ2-3	.	15	.	CASSFGVGFRDTQYF	TGCGCCAGCAGCTTCGGGGTGGGCTTCCGAGATACGCAGTATTTT
TRBV7-2	TRBJ2-7	.	14	.	CASSLVAGPYEQYF	TGTGCCAGCAGCTTAGTCGCAGGCCCCTACGAGCAGTACTTC
TRBV3-1/TRBV3-2	TRBJ2-2	.	14	.	CASSQPPHPGELFF	TGTGCCAGCAGCCAACCGCCCCACCCCGGGGAGCTGTTTTTT